The clone carrying this T cell receptor (beta chain) was seen repeatedly, ten times or more. Its target is not known. This specimen belongs to a study of T cells after yellow fever vaccination. TCRdb recomputed calls from the 5' RACE reads with MiXCR, one row per CDR3 protein. The repertoire holds 350,000 to 450,000 distinct CDR3 sequences, with 18% as singletons. This CDR3 is built from 15 residues. Trimming took off 1 base at V and 1 base at J, with 8 bases between the two ends. Broader study findings: A faster peak, day 5 versus 15, was reached by the weaker secondary response. Primary-vaccination clones mostly resurfaced post-booster (more than 95% CD4, roughly 90% CD8).

Here the sequenced sample was PBMCs, taken before the yellow fever booster vaccination. This chain connects TRBV12-3 or TRBV12-4 to TRBJ1-5; tentatively, D is TRBD1 (6 bases). This TCR derives from a man aged 18-30 years who received the YFV17D yellow fever vaccine. The CDR3 nucleotides read TGTGCCAGCAGTTTAGTAACAGGGAGCAATCAGCCCCAGCATTTT. Protein product: CASSLVTGSNQPQHF.